The 22 T cell receptor beta chains in this list originate from one sample, sequenced in a study of blood T cells in healthy people across ages. The use of a sample-barcoded 5' primer and a J-beta primer mix characterized a second PCR of 7 to 11 cycles. Using its own MiXCR run on the 5' RACE reads, TCRdb lists one record per CDR3 protein. The table records about 830,000 distinct CDR3 sequences, about 62% of them present only once. The sequenced sample consisted of blood. These receptors all stem from a man younger than 45 in good health.

The chain employs TRBV5-6 and TRBJ2-7; no definite D call. Per germline, CDR1 SGHDT and CDR2 YYEEEE. V lost 3 bases to trimming and J lost 2 bases, with 6 bases between them. The CDR3 runs 12 residues. CDR3 in amino acids: CASSWNAYEQYF. The CDR3 nucleotides read TGTGCCAGCAGCTGGAACGCCTACGAGCAGTACTTC.

This clonotype was counted only a few times. The V and J genes are TRBV5-1 and TRBJ1-2, with D unclear. The CDR3 is 12 amino acids. Germline CDR1 is SGHRS and CDR2 is YFSETQ. With 0 bases removed from V and 7 bases from J, the gap between germline ends came to 7 bases. Here the CDR3 reads CASSLERSGYTF. The CDR3 DNA follows: TGCGCCAGCAGCTTGGAAAGGAGTGGCTACACCTTC. The full variable domain, its missing parts supplied by reference TRBV5-1 and TRBJ1-2, is KAGVTQTPRYLIKTRGQQVTLSCSPISGHRSVSWYQQTPGQGLQFLFEYFSETQRNKGNFPGRFSGRQFSNSRSEMNVSTLELGDSALYLCASSLERSGYTFGSGTRLTVV.

This clonotype was found once. The V call is TRBV5-6, the J call TRBJ2-3; TRBD1 matches 9 bases. The ends lost 4 bases at V and 8 bases at J; junction bases unmatched: 14. The CDR3 is made up of 16 amino acids. The germline CDR1 and CDR2 sequences are SGHDT and YYEEEE. CDR3 in DNA: TGTGCCAGCAGCCCTACATTGGGGACAGGGTCTGGTACGCAGTATTTT. As protein: CASSPTLGTGSGTQYF.

This clonotype was detected a few times. The chain recombines TRBV6-5 with TRBJ2-4; D perhaps matches TRBD2 (5 bases). With the DNA end fitting TRBJ2-7 better, the J assignment may be wrong. Germline assignment: CDR1 MNHEY and CDR2 SVGAGI. This CDR3 has 13 residues. CDR3 sequence: CASSYRPGSEQYF. The CDR3 coding sequence is TGTGCCAGCAGTTACCGCCCGGGGAGCGAGCAGTACTTC.

The chain carries TRBV15 and TRBJ2-5; perhaps TRBD2 as D (6 bases). Germline V gives CDR1 LNHNV, CDR2 YYDKDF (reference sequence). V shed 3 bases and J shed 4 bases, with 9 bases lying between them. The CDR3 contains 13 residues. CDR3 protein: CATSSAGGETQYF. In nucleotides, the CDR3 is TGTGCCACCAGCAGCGCCGGGGGAGAGACCCAGTACTTC.

The J gene is TRBJ2-6, the V gene TRBV9; TRBD2 might be the D (5 bases). In germline, CDR1 is SGDLS, CDR2 YYNGEE. This CDR3 is built from 15 residues. With 4 bases removed from V and 2 bases from J, the gap between germline ends came to 10 bases. CDR3 coding DNA: TGTGCCAGCAGCACCATGGAGGCTGGGGCCAACGTCCTGACTTTC. The encoded protein is CASSTMEAGANVLTF.

For this clonotype: Because it lacks the conserved phenylalanine or tryptophan at the end, this CDR3 is likely a read error. This chain uses TRBV27 with TRBJ2-1, with 9 bases aligning to TRBD2. Germline V gives CDR1 MNHEY, CDR2 SMNVEV (reference sequence). V was pared by 5 bases and J by 10 bases, with 9 bases of the junction left unmatched. This CDR3 has 14 residues. The CDR3 DNA is TGTGCCAGCAGTACGGGACTAGCTTCCAGGGAGCAGTTCGTC. It specifies CASSTGLASREQFV.

The chain is built from TRBV7-9 and TRBJ2-1, with 7 bases that match TRBD1. The CDR3 covers 15 residues. Germline V lookup: CDR1 SEHNR, CDR2 FQNEAQ (reference sequence). The V segment lost 1 base and the J segment 8 bases; nucleotides outside the gene matches: 8. CDR3 residues: CASSLDVTGTDEQFF. CDR3 nucleotide sequence: TGTGCCAGCAGCTTAGATGTGACAGGGACAGATGAGCAGTTCTTC.

V usage is TRBV7-3 and J usage is TRBJ2-3, with D unclear. The CDR3 sequence is 16 residues long. Germline CDR1 is SGHTA and CDR2 is FQGTGA. V was cut by 2 bases and J by 0 bases, with 12 bases left in between. CDR3 DNA sequence: TGTGCCAGCAGCTTAGAACTGCCGACTAGCACAGATACGCAGTATTTT. Translating it yields CASSLELPTSTDTQYF.

The chain combines TRBV10-3 with TRBJ2-1; D perhaps matches TRBD1 (6 bases). The germline CDR1 and CDR2 sequences are ENHRY and SYGVKD. Trimming took off 7 bases at V and 6 bases at J, with 13 bases between the two ends. CDR3 length equals 13 residues. The CDR3 sequence: CAITRGGGNEQFF. DNA for the CDR3: TGTGCCATCACCCGAGGGGGTGGCAATGAGCAGTTCTTC.

The chain links TRBV10-3 to TRBJ2-3; no clear D. The V and J ends lost 5 bases and 0 bases respectively, with 12 bases between them. The CDR3 covers 15 residues. CDR1 is ENHRY, CDR2 SYGVKD, per germline. CDR3 sequence (DNA): TGTGCCATCAGTTCCAGCACTGATAGCACAGATACGCAGTATTTT. This sequence encodes CAISSSTDSTDTQYF.

The V gene is TRBV12-3 or TRBV12-4, the J gene TRBJ2-1; possibly TRBD1 for D (5 bases). Trimming pared 2 bases from V and 9 bases from J, leaving 14 bases between. There are 14 residues in the CDR3. CDR3: CASSLYLGPSEQFF. For the CDR3, the DNA is TGTGCCAGCAGTTTATACCTGGGGCCCTCTGAGCAGTTCTTC.

This clonotype appeared a few times. The V call is TRBV12-3 or TRBV12-4, the J call TRBJ1-2, with 7 bases aligning to TRBD1. This CDR3 spans 15 amino acids. V lost 1 base, J lost 3 bases, and 5 bases stayed unmatched. DNA for the CDR3: TGTGCCAGCAGTTTAGGACAGGGAGGTTACTATGGCTACACCTTC. Amino acid sequence: CASSLGQGGYYGYTF.

This clonotype appeared a few times. V and J are TRBV7-3 and TRBJ2-2, with 7 positions matching TRBD1. Trimming removed 4 bases from V and 4 bases from J; junction bases left unmatched: 6. The CDR3 totals 15 residues. Germline V lookup: CDR1 SGHTA, CDR2 FQGTGA. The CDR3 loop reads CASSSGTASTGELFF. The CDR3 DNA reads as TGTGCCAGCAGCTCCGGGACAGCATCCACCGGGGAGCTGTTTTTT.

The rearrangement joins TRBV29-1 to TRBJ2-5; 7 bases match TRBD2. The J call may be in error: the DNA end matches TRBJ2-7 better. There are 12 residues in the CDR3. CDR1 is SQVTM, CDR2 ANQGSEA, per germline. CDR3 in amino acids: CSGEGPGDEQYF. The CDR3 DNA follows: TGCAGCGGGGAGGGGCCAGGAGACGAGCAGTACTTC.

The chain links TRBV4-3 to TRBJ2-5; a possible D gene is TRBD2 (6 bases). The J call is uncertain, as TRBJ2-7 better fits the DNA end. The CDR3 covers 14 residues. Germline values: CDR1 LGHNA, CDR2 YSLEER. In DNA, the CDR3 is TGCGCCAGCAGCCAAGGCGGGTCTAGCGACGAGCAGTACTTC. It specifies CASSQGGSSDEQYF.

This clonotype has more than one count but fewer than ten. This chain connects TRBV7-3 to TRBJ2-5, with TRBD1 matching 7 bases. V dropped 2 bases and J dropped 0; count of bases not matched to a gene: 9. The CDR3 covers 17 residues. Per the germline V gene, CDR1 is SGHTA and CDR2 is FQGTGA. CDR3 protein: CASSLGMGQTNQETQYF. The CDR3 DNA follows: TGTGCCAGCAGCTTAGGAATGGGACAGACTAACCAAGAGACCCAGTACTTC.

This clonotype came up a few times. The V and J genes are TRBV25-1 and TRBJ1-2; D is uncertain. The length of the CDR3 is 15 residues. Germline lookup yields CDR1 MGHDK and CDR2 SYGVNS. V lost 4 bases to trimming and J lost 5 bases, with 17 bases between them. CDR3 sequence reads: CASSAPPPTGYGYTF. The CDR3 DNA is TGTGCCAGCAGTGCCCCCCCCCCGACGGGGTATGGCTACACCTTC.

This clonotype turned up a few times. The chain is built from TRBV7-2 and TRBJ1-2; a weak D match, TRBD1 (6 bases). Germline-derived CDR1 and CDR2 are SGHTA and FQGNSA. Trimming cost V 5 bases and J 4 bases, with 11 bases left between them. The CDR3 has 13 amino acids. The CDR3 sequence is CASSTTGSYGYTF. The CDR3 nucleotides are TGTGCCAGCAGCACTACAGGGTCCTATGGCTACACCTTC. Full variable domain (missing parts from reference TRBV7-2 and TRBJ1-2): GAGVSQSPSNKVTEKGKDVELRCDPISGHTALYWYRQSLGQGLEFLIYFQGNSAPDKSGLPSDRFSAERTGGSVSTLTIQRTQQEDSAVYLCASSTTGSYGYTFGSGTRLTVV.

The V gene is TRBV20-1, the J gene TRBJ1-4, with TRBD1 matching over 8 bases. The length of the CDR3 is 14 residues. The V gene end was trimmed by 3 bases and the J gene end by 4 bases; junction bases not matched to a gene: 4. Per germline, CDR1 DFQATT and CDR2 SNEGSKA (reference sequence). CDR3: CSASQGAHNEKLFF. The CDR3 bases are TGCAGTGCTAGCCAGGGGGCGCATAATGAAAAACTGTTTTTT.

The chain joins TRBV6-5 to TRBJ2-1; D perhaps matches TRBD2 (5 bases). Germline V gene lookup returns CDR1 MNHEY and CDR2 SVGAGI. The ends were cut back, 4 bases at V and 8 bases at J, with 15 bases in the middle. The CDR3 runs 14 residues. The CDR3 DNA is TGTGCCAGCAGTTTCACCAACCTAGCTCATGAGCAGTTCTTC. It encodes CASSFTNLAHEQFF.

This chain uses TRBV5-1 with TRBJ2-6; 8 nucleotides agree with TRBD1. After removal of 0 bases from V and 12 bases from J, the junction contained 8 bases not matched to a gene. Germline CDR1 reads SGHRS; CDR2 reads YFSETQ. The CDR3 covers 15 residues. CDR3 in amino acids: CASSLGTGTGLVLTF. The CDR3 DNA follows: TGCGCCAGCAGCTTGGGTACCGGGACAGGACTCGTCCTGACTTTC.